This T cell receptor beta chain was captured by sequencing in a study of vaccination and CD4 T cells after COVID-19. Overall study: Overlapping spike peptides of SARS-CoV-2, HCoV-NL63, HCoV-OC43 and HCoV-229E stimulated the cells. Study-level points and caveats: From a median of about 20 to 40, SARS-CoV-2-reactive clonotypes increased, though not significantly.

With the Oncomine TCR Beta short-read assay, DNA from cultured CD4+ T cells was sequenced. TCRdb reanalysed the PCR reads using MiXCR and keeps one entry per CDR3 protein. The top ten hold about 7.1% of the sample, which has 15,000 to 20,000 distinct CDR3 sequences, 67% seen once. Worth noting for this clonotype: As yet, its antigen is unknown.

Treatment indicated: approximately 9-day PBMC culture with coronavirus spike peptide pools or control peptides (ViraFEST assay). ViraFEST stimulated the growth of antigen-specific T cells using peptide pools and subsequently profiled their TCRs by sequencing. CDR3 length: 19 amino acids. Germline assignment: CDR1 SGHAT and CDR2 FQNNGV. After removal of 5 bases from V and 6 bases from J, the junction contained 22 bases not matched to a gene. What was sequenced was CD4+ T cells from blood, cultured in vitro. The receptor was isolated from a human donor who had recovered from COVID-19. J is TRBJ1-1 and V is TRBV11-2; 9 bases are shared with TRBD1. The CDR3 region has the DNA TGTGCCAGCAGCACAGATGGGACAGGGTACGTGGGGGTCCGGGCTGAAGCTTTCTTT. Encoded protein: CASSTDGTGYVGVRAEAFF.